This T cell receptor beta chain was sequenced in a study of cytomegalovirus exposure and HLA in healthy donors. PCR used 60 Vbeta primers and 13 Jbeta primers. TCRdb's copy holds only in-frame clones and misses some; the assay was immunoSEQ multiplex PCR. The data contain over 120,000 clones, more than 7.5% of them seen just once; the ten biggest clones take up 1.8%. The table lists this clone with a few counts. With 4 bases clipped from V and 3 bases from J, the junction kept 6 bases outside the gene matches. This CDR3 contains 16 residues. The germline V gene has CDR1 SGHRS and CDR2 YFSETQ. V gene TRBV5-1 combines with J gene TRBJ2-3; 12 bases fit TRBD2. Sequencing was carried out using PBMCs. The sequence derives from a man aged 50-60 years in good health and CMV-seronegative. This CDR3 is CASSPLAGGVTDTQYF. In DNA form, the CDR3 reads TGCGCCAGCAGCCCACTAGCGGGGGGAGTGACAGATACGCAGTATTTT. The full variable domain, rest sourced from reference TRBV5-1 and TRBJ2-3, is KAGVTQTPRYLIKTRGQQVTLSCSPISGHRSVSWYQQTPGQGLQFLFEYFSETQRNKGNFPGRFSGRQFSNSRSEMNVSTLELGDSALYLCASSPLAGGVTDTQYFGPGTRLTVL.